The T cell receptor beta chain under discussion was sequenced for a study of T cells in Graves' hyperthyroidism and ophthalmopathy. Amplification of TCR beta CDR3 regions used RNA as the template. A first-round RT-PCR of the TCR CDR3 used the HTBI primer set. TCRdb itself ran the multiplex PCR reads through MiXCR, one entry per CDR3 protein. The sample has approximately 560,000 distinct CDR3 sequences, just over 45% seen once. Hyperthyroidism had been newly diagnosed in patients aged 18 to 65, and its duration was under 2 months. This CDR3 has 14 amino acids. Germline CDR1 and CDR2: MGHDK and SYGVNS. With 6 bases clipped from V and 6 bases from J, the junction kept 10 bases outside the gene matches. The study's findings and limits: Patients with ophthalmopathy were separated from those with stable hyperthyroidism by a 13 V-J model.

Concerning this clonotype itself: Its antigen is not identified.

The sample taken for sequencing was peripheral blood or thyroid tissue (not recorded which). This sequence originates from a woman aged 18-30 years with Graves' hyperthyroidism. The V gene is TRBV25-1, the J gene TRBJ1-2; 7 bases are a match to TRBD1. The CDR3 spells CASSQGGQNNGYTF. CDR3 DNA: TGTGCCAGCAGCCAAGGGGGACAGAATAATGGCTACACCTTC.